The 20 T cell receptor beta chains below all came from one sample that was sequenced in a study of blood T cell repertoires in COVID-19 (dated by TCRdb to the early 2020s). Receptor libraries were prepared by the immunoSEQ multiplex PCR assay. The immuneACCESS repertoire file appears here via TCRdb, limited to in-frame rearrangements. These files lack a portion of the clones; in checked studies, under half of the deficit traces to unresolved V genes, and the cause of the others is not known. This sample has more than 65,000 clones in its table, and more than 75% of those were observed once. The ten biggest clones cover roughly an eighth of the sample. Sequenced sample: peripheral blood. The receptors here all came from a woman older than 75 with acute or convalescent COVID-19.

This CDR3 is CASSDRAGYNEQFF. For the CDR3, the DNA is TGTGCCAGCAGTGACAGGGCCGGCTACAATGAGCAGTTCTTC. V gene TRBV2 combines with J gene TRBJ2-1; tentative D call: TRBD1 (5 bases). The CDR3 is 14 residues long. The V end lost 3 bases, the J end lost 3 bases, and 9 bases lay between the germline ends. Per the germline V gene, CDR1 is SNHLY and CDR2 is FYNNEI.

The chain uses TRBV6-1 and TRBJ2-1; tentatively, D is TRBD2 (6 bases). The CDR3 length is 15 residues. The germline V gene encodes CDR1 MNHNS and CDR2 SASEGT. V gave up 2 bases and J gave up 2 bases, with 10 bases separating them. This chain's CDR3 is CASSEQRATYNEQFF. In DNA form, the CDR3 reads TGTGCCAGCAGTGAACAGCGGGCCACCTACAATGAGCAGTTCTTC.

The J gene is TRBJ2-7, the V gene TRBV19, with TRBD2 matching 11 bases. CDR3 size: 14 residues. V dropped 6 bases and J dropped 4; count of bases not matched to a gene: 5. Per the germline V gene, CDR1 is LNHDA and CDR2 is SQIVND (reference sequence). Here the CDR3 DNA reads TGTGCCAGTAGCCAAGGACTAGCGGGTTACGAGCAGTACTTC. This encodes CASSQGLAGYEQYF.

V is TRBV3-1 (or the pseudogene TRBV3-2) and J is TRBJ2-1, with TRBD2 matching 8 bases. V shed 0 bases and J 7 bases; nucleotides not matched to a gene: 14. Germline CDR1 LGHDT, CDR2 YNNKEL (reference sequence). The CDR3 is made up of 18 amino acids. In DNA, the CDR3 is TGTGCCAGCAGCCAAGATTGGGGGAGCGGGAGAGGTACGAATGAGCAGTTCTTC. Translating it yields CASSQDWGSGRGTNEQFF.

This clone was seen once. This rearrangement joins TRBV19 to TRBJ2-2; 8 bases fit TRBD2. CDR3 length: 15 amino acids. The V and J ends lost 3 bases and 3 bases, in that order; junction bases with no gene match: 3. The germline V gene encodes CDR1 LNHDA and CDR2 SQIVND (reference sequence). The DNA of the CDR3 is TGTGCCAGTAGTATGATACTAGCGGACACCGGGGAGCTGTTTTTT. This translates into CASSMILADTGELFF.

The chain carries TRBV28 and TRBJ2-1; D possibly corresponds to TRBD2 (5 bases). The CDR3 sequence is 11 residues long. V lost 10 bases, J lost 7 bases, and 11 bases lay in between. CDR1 and CDR2 (germline): MDHEN, SYDVKM. The DNA of the CDR3 is TGTGCCACCACCCGAGGGAATGAGCAGTTCTTC. Translated: CATTRGNEQFF.

The V gene is TRBV5-6, the J gene TRBJ2-3; D gene unclear. The CDR3 runs 14 residues. The germline V gene has CDR1 SGHDT and CDR2 YYEEEE. Trimming stripped 1 base from V and 2 bases from J, with 8 bases between. CDR3 bases: TGTGCCAGCAGCTTGACTGCATCCACAGATACGCAGTATTTT. As protein: CASSLTASTDTQYF.

V is TRBV30 and J is TRBJ2-2; 7 nucleotides align to TRBD2. Per germline, CDR1 GTSNPN and CDR2 SVGIG (reference sequence). V shed 5 bases, J shed 7 bases, and the junction held 10 bases outside the gene matches. The CDR3 runs to 14 residues. The chain's CDR3 is CAWARGGSGGELFF. CDR3 coding DNA: TGTGCCTGGGCCCGGGGAGGGAGTGGCGGGGAGCTGTTTTTT.

The chain couples TRBV19 to TRBJ2-1; D may be TRBD2 (7 bases). Trimming stripped 3 bases from V and 7 bases from J, with 16 bases between. The length of the CDR3 is 15 residues. Germline loops: CDR1 LNHDA, CDR2 SQIVND (reference sequence). CDR3 nucleotide sequence: TGTGCCAGTAGTATTTGGGGGGGCGATAGGAATGAGCAGTTCTTC. This encodes CASSIWGGDRNEQFF.

The chain recombines TRBV4-1 with TRBJ1-4, with TRBD1 matching 11 bases. The CDR3 length is 16 residues. The junction had 3 bases not matched to a gene; V was cut back by 0 bases and J by 6 bases. The germline V gene encodes CDR1 MGHRA and CDR2 YSYEKL. DNA of the CDR3: TGCGCCAGCAGCCAAGATGGGACAGGGGGATATGAAAAACTGTTTTTT. Translation gives CASSQDGTGGYEKLFF.

This chain joins TRBV3-1 (or the pseudogene TRBV3-2) and TRBJ2-6, with TRBD1 matching over 8 bases. Germline V gene lookup returns CDR1 LGHDT and CDR2 YNNKEL (reference sequence). CDR3 size: 17 residues. Unmatched junction bases numbered 10, after V lost 8 bases and J lost 1 base. The CDR3, as DNA: TGTGCCAGCCGAGCAGGGGGCGTTCGTTCTGGGGCCAACGTCCTGACTTTC. Translating gives CASRAGGVRSGANVLTF.

V is TRBV5-4 and J is TRBJ2-1; D is possibly TRBD2 (5 bases). Germline-derived CDR1 and CDR2 are SGHNT and YYREEE (reference sequence). The CDR3 is 14 residues long. V was cut by 4 bases and J by 6 bases, with 14 bases left in between. The CDR3 nucleotides are TGTGCCAGCAGCCACCGCGGGCAGGCCAATGAGCAGTTCTTC. Its protein is CASSHRGQANEQFF.

Written as DNA, the CDR3 is TGTGCCAGCAGCTTGGAGGGGGATACGCAGTATTTT. Amino acids: CASSLEGDTQYF. The V gene is TRBV5-4, the J gene TRBJ2-3, with D possibly being TRBD1 (5 bases). This CDR3 contains 12 residues. CDR1 SGHNT and CDR2 YYREEE come from the germline V gene (reference sequence). V shed 0 bases and J shed 6 bases, with 5 bases lying between them.

The V call is TRBV19, the J call TRBJ2-7; 7 positions match TRBD1. The CDR3 runs 14 residues. CDR1 is LNHDA, CDR2 SQIVND, per germline (reference sequence). V was clipped by 3 bases and J by 3 bases; unmatched bases: 5. The chain's CDR3 is CASSIGYRGYEQYF. CDR3 in DNA: TGTGCCAGTAGTATCGGCTACAGGGGCTACGAGCAGTACTTC.

The CDR3 DNA follows: TGCGCCAGCAGCCAAGCTGTCGCGGGTGACAATGAGCAGTTCTTC. It specifies CASSQAVAGDNEQFF. V gene TRBV4-1 combines with J gene TRBJ2-1; weak D call: TRBD2 (5 bases). V lost 1 base to trimming and J lost 5 bases, with 12 bases between them. The CDR3 runs to 15 residues. The germline V gene has CDR1 MGHRA and CDR2 YSYEKL.

V usage is TRBV7-2 and J usage is TRBJ2-3; TRBD2 agrees at 7 bases. V shed 6 bases and J 4 bases; nucleotides not matched to a gene: 13. Germline V lookup: CDR1 SGHTA, CDR2 FQGNSA. The CDR3 has 16 amino acids. The CDR3 DNA is TGTGCCAGCAGGAATGCTGGCGGGAGTCGATCAGATACGCAGTATTTT. It codes for CASRNAGGSRSDTQYF.

This clone was counted once. A junction boundary mismatches the germline segment, possibly from a read error. The chain carries TRBV4-2 and TRBJ2-3; 8 nucleotides match TRBD2. The CDR3 runs 17 residues. CDR1 LGHNA and CDR2 YNFKEQ come from the germline V gene. The CDR3: CANSSRPSGSTSDTQYF. CDR3 in DNA: TGTGCCAACAGCTCCCGCCCAAGCGGGAGCACATCAGATACGCAGTATTTT.

Note on this clone: One junction end does not reproduce the germline sequence, and a read error may be involved. V usage is TRBV3-1 (or the pseudogene TRBV3-2) and J usage is TRBJ2-3; D unresolved. Germline-derived CDR1 and CDR2 are LGHDT and YNNKEL (reference sequence). The CDR3 loop spans 13 amino acids. The CDR3 reads CASSQEVTPPSIF. CDR3 in DNA: TGTGCCAGCAGCCAAGAGGTGACTCCCCCCTCGATCTTT.

This clone was counted a single time. This chain connects TRBV30 to TRBJ1-1; 12 bases are a match to TRBD1. This CDR3 is built from 16 residues. Per the germline V gene, CDR1 is GTSNPN and CDR2 is SVGIG (reference sequence). V gave up 1 base and J gave up 4 bases; unmatched junction bases: 7. Here the CDR3 DNA reads TGTGCCTGGAGTGGAGGGACAGGGGGCAAGGGCACTGAAGCTTTCTTT. Its protein is CAWSGGTGGKGTEAFF.

This chain connects TRBV29-1 to TRBJ2-6; TRBD2 agrees at 7 bases. Germline CDR1 and CDR2: SQVTM and ANQGSEA. V gave up 5 bases and J gave up 2 bases; unmatched junction bases: 6. This CDR3 comprises 15 residues. This chain's CDR3 is CSVRSGGTGANVLTF. CDR3 DNA: TGCAGCGTTCGATCGGGGGGAACTGGGGCCAACGTCCTGACTTTC.